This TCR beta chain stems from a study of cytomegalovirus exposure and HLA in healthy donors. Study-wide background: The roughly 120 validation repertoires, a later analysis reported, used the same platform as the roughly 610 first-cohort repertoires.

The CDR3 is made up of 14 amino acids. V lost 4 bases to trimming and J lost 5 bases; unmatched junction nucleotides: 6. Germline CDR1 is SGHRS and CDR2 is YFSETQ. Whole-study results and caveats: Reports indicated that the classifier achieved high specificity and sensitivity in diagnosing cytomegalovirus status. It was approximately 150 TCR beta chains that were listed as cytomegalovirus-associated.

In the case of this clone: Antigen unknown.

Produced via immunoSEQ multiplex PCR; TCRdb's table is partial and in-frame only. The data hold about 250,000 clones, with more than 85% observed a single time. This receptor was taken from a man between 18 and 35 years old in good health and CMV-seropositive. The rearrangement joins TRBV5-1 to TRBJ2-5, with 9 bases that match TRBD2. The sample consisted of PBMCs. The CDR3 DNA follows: TGCGCCAGCAGCGACGCTAGCGGGACGGAGACCCAGTACTTC. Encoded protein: CASSDASGTETQYF.